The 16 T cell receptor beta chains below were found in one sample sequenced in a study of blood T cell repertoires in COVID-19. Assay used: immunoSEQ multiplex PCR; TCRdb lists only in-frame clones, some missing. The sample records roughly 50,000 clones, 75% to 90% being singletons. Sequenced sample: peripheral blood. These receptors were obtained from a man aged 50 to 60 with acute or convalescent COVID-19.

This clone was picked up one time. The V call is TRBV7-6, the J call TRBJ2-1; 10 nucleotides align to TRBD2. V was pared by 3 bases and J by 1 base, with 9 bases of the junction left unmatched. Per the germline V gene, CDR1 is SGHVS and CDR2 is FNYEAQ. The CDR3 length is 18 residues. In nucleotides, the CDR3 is TGTGCCAGCAGCTTGGGGTCTAGCGGGGGTCGATCCTACAATGAGCAGTTCTTC. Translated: CASSLGSSGGRSYNEQFF.

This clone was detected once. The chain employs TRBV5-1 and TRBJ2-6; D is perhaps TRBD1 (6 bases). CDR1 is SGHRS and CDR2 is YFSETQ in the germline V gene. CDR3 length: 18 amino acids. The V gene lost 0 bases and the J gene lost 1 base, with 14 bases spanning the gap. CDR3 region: CASSLEGTWSSGANVLTF. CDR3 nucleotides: TGCGCCAGCAGCTTGGAGGGGACATGGTCGTCTGGGGCCAACGTCCTGACTTTC.

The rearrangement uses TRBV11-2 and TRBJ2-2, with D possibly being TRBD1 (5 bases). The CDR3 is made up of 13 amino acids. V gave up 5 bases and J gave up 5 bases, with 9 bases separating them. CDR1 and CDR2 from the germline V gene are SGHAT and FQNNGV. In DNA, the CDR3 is TGTGCCAGCAGCGCCACAGGAACCGGGGAGCTGTTTTTT. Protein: CASSATGTGELFF.

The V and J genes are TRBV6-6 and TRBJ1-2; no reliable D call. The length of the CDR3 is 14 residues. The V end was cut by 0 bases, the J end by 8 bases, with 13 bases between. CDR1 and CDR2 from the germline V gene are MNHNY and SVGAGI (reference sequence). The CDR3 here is CASSYSGEGEGYTF. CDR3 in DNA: TGTGCCAGCAGTTACTCTGGGGAGGGAGAAGGCTACACCTTC.

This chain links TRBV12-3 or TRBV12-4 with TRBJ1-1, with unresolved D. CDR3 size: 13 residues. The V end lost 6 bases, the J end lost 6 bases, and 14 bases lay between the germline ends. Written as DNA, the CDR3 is TGTGCCAGCAGACGCGACCAGGTCCCTGAAGCTTTCTTT. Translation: CASRRDQVPEAFF.

The CDR3 reads CASSFSGTVYGYTF. The CDR3 DNA reads TGTGCCAGCAGCTTTTCCGGGACAGTATATGGCTACACCTTC. The chain couples TRBV13 to TRBJ1-2; 7 bases are shared with TRBD1. The CDR3 runs 14 residues. Trimming at V came to 3 bases and at J to 5 bases, leaving 6 bases not matched to a gene. From germline, CDR1 is PRHDT and CDR2 FYEKMQ (reference sequence).

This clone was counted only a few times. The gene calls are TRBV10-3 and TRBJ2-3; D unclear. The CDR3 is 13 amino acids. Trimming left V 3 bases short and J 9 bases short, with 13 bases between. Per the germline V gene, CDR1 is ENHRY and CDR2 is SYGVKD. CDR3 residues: CAISEQTSGTQYF. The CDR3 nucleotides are TGTGCCATCAGTGAACAGACCTCAGGCACGCAGTATTTT.

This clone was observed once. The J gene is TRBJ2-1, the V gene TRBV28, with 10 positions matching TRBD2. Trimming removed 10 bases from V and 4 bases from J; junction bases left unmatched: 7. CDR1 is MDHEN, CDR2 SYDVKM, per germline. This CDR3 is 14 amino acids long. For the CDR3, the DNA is TGTGCCACCTACGGGACTAGCGATTACAATGAGCAGTTCTTC. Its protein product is CATYGTSDYNEQFF.

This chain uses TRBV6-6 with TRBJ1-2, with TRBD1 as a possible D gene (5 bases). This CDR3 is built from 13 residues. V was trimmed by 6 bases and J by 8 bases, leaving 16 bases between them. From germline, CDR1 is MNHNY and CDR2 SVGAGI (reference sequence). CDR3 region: CASRQTVEVGYTF. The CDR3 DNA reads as TGTGCCAGCAGACAGACAGTTGAGGTCGGCTACACCTTC.

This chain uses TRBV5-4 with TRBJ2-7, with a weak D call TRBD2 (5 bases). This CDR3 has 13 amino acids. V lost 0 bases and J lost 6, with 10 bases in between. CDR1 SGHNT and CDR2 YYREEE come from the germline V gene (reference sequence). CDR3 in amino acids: CASSLGGAPEQYF. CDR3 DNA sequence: TGTGCCAGCAGCTTGGGGGGAGCTCCCGAGCAGTACTTC.

In DNA, the CDR3 is TGTGCCAGCAGCCTTAACGGAGCTGAAGCTTTCTTT. This gives the protein CASSLNGAEAFF. J is TRBJ1-1 and V is TRBV6-2 or TRBV6-3; D call uncertain. The CDR3 covers 12 residues. From germline, CDR1 is MNHEY and CDR2 SVGEGT. The ends were cut back, 6 bases at V and 6 bases at J, with 11 bases in the middle.

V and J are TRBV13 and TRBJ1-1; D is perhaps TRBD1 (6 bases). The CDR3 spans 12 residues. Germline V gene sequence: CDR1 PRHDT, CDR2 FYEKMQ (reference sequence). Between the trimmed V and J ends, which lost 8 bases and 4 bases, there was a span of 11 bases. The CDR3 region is CASSIRGTEAFF. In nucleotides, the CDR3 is TGTGCCAGCTCAATCAGGGGCACTGAAGCTTTCTTT.

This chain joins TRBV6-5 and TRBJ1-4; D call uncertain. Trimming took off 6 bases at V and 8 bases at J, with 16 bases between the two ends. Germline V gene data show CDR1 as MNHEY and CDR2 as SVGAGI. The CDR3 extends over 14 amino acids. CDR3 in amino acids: CASRPREGREKLFF. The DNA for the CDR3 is TGTGCCAGCAGACCTCGCGAGGGTAGGGAAAAACTGTTTTTT.

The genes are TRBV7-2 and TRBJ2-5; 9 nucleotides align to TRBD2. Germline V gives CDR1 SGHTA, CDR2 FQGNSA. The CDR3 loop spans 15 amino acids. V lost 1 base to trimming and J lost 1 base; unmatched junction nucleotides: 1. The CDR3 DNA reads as TGTGCCAGCAGCTTAGGCGGGAGGGCCCAAGAGACCCAGTACTTC. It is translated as CASSLGGRAQETQYF.

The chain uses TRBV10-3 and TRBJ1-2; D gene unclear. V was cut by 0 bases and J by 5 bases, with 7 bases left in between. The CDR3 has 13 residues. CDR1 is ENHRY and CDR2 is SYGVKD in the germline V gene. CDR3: CAISESADYGYTF. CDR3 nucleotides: TGTGCCATCAGTGAGTCCGCAGATTATGGCTACACCTTC.

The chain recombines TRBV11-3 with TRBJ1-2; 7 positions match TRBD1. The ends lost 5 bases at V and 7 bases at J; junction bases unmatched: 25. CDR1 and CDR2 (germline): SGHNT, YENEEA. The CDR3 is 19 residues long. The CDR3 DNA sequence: TGTGCCAGCAGCCCATGCTCGGCGACAGGGCTAATCGGCTACGGTGGCTACACCTTC. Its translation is CASSPCSATGLIGYGGYTF. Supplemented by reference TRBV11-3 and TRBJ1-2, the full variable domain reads EAGVVQSPRYKIIEKKQPVAFWCNPISGHNTLYWYLQNLGQGPELLIRYENEEAVDDSQLPKDRFSAERLKGVDSTLKIQPAELGDSAVYLCASSPCSATGLIGYGGYTFGSGTRLTVV.